Below are 18 T cell receptor beta chains sequenced from a single sample in a study of blood T cell repertoires in COVID-19. Sequencing used immunoSEQ multiplex PCR; TCRdb keeps in-frame clones, though not all of them. The table includes over 200,000 clones, roughly 82% detected once. Sequenced material: peripheral blood. Receptor source: a man aged 35-49 years who had recovered from COVID-19.

The CDR3: CASSRSGVEETQYF. In DNA form, the CDR3 reads TGTGCCAGCAGCAGATCAGGGGTAGAAGAGACCCAGTACTTC. The rearrangement joins TRBV5-4 to TRBJ2-5; a possible D gene is TRBD1 (6 bases). This CDR3 is built from 14 residues. Trimming removed 4 bases at V and 3 bases at J, with 13 bases between. Germline V gives CDR1 SGHNT, CDR2 YYREEE (reference sequence).

The chain combines TRBV5-1 with TRBJ2-7, with TRBD1 matching over 7 bases. The germline V gene has CDR1 SGHRS and CDR2 YFSETQ. The CDR3 is 15 residues long. Unmatched junction bases numbered 10, after V lost 5 bases and J lost 2 bases. The CDR3 bases are TGCGCCAGCAGAGAATACCGGGACAGACCCTACGAGCAGTACTTC. This translates into CASREYRDRPYEQYF.

This clone has just one count. V is TRBV30 and J is TRBJ2-5, with D hard to call. CDR1 and CDR2 (germline): GTSNPN, SVGIG (reference sequence). Trimming stripped 0 bases from V and 5 bases from J, with 10 bases between. This CDR3 contains 13 residues. CDR3 region: CAWSVSGFETQYF. The DNA of the CDR3 is TGTGCCTGGAGTGTATCCGGGTTTGAGACCCAGTACTTC.

The V and J genes are TRBV20-1 and TRBJ1-1; the D is unclear. The germline V and J ends were trimmed by 3 bases and 4 bases, with 9 bases remaining between them. Germline V gives CDR1 DFQATT, CDR2 SNEGSKA (reference sequence). The CDR3 consists of 12 residues. CDR3 sequence: CSASQWATEAFF. CDR3 DNA sequence: TGCAGTGCTAGTCAGTGGGCCACTGAAGCTTTCTTT.

V usage is TRBV29-1 and J usage is TRBJ2-1; 9 nucleotides match TRBD1. Looked up from germline, CDR1 is SQVTM and CDR2 is ANQGSEA. V was clipped by 6 bases and J by 4 bases; unmatched bases: 10. The CDR3 sequence is 15 residues long. This CDR3 is CSVELTGTGYNEQFF. In DNA, the CDR3 is TGCAGCGTCGAACTTACCGGGACAGGGTACAATGAGCAGTTCTTC.

V and J are TRBV13 and TRBJ2-1, with 8 positions matching TRBD2. The CDR3 sequence is 15 residues long. The germline V gene encodes CDR1 PRHDT and CDR2 FYEKMQ (reference sequence). V lost 4 bases to trimming and J lost 7 bases; unmatched junction nucleotides: 9. CDR3 DNA sequence: TGTGCCAGCAGCTCCGGGACTAGAGCTGGAAATGAGCAGTTCTTC. This codes for CASSSGTRAGNEQFF.

This sequence joins TRBV21-1 and TRBJ2-3; the table's TRBD2 call for D was not verified on the DNA. TRBV21-1 is a listed pseudogene. The CDR3 runs 15 residues. CDR3 sequence (DNA): TGTGCCCCCCGGCGGGGGATAGCTAGCACAGATACGCAGTATTTT. It is translated as CAPRRGIASTDTQYF.

The V call is TRBV9, the J call TRBJ2-7; D perhaps matches TRBD1 (6 bases). V was cut by 3 bases and J by 2 bases, with 18 bases left in between. The germline CDR1 and CDR2 sequences are SGDLS and YYNGEE. The CDR3 is 16 residues long. This CDR3 is CASSGQQGPKTYEQYF. The DNA of the CDR3 is TGTGCCAGCAGCGGGCAACAGGGTCCTAAAACCTACGAGCAGTACTTC.

The chain couples TRBV5-4 to TRBJ2-7, with D unclear. Germline V lookup: CDR1 SGHNT, CDR2 YYREEE (reference sequence). V was pared by 2 bases and J by 0 bases, with 3 bases between. The CDR3 covers 12 residues. In DNA, the CDR3 is TGTGCCAGCAGCTTCCACTCCTACGAGCAGTACTTC. This translates into CASSFHSYEQYF.

The chain uses TRBV10-3 and TRBJ2-3, with D perhaps TRBD1 (5 bases). The V end lost 8 bases, the J end lost 2 bases, and 11 bases lay between the germline ends. There are 13 residues in the CDR3. Per germline, CDR1 ENHRY and CDR2 SYGVKD. The CDR3 coding sequence is TGTGCCATCGCCCCAGGGATCACAGATACGCAGTATTTT. It codes for CAIAPGITDTQYF.

The chain uses TRBV19 and TRBJ1-1; 8 bases are a match to TRBD1. V lost 5 bases and J lost 2; bases outside the gene matches: 10. Per the germline V gene, CDR1 is LNHDA and CDR2 is SQIVND (reference sequence). The CDR3 length is 16 residues. Here the CDR3 DNA reads TGTGCCAGTAGTCATGAAACAGGACAGGGAAACACTGAAGCTTTCTTT. The encoded protein is CASSHETGQGNTEAFF.

J is TRBJ1-1 and V is TRBV7-9; the D gene is possibly TRBD1 (5 bases). Trimming left V 5 bases short and J 8 bases short, with 15 bases between. Germline assignment: CDR1 SEHNR and CDR2 FQNEAQ (reference sequence). The CDR3 has 13 amino acids. The CDR3 DNA reads as TGTGCCAGCAGCGCGAGCGGGACGGACGAAGCTTTCTTT. It encodes CASSASGTDEAFF.

The chain is built from TRBV2 and TRBJ1-2; the match to TRBD1 covers 7 bases. The V gene end was trimmed by 4 bases and the J gene end by 7 bases; junction bases not matched to a gene: 3. The CDR3 is 12 amino acids. Germline CDR1 reads SNHLY; CDR2 reads FYNNEI. The chain's CDR3 is CASSGTGTGYTF. The CDR3 bases are TGTGCCAGCAGTGGGACAGGCACTGGCTACACCTTC.

The V gene is TRBV28, the J gene TRBJ1-4; 9 bases are a match to TRBD1. J gave up 7 bases and V 5 bases, and 5 bases lay outside the gene matches. CDR1 MDHEN and CDR2 SYDVKM come from the germline V gene. There are 14 residues in the CDR3. CDR3 loop: CASSLDRGGEKLFF. As DNA, the CDR3 is TGTGCCAGCAGTCTTGACAGGGGGGGTGAAAAACTGTTTTTT.

The rearrangement joins TRBV5-4 to TRBJ1-6, with TRBD1 matching over 7 bases. V gave up 4 bases and J gave up 9 bases; unmatched junction bases: 4. There are 13 residues in the CDR3. Germline-derived CDR1 and CDR2 are SGHNT and YYREEE (reference sequence). CDR3 DNA: TGTGCCAGCAGCATCGACAGGGTTTCACCCCTCCACTTT. Translating gives CASSIDRVSPLHF.

V gene TRBV5-4 combines with J gene TRBJ2-3, with 9 bases matching TRBD1. The CDR3 is 14 amino acids. V was clipped by 4 bases and J by 5 bases; unmatched bases: 5. Germline loops: CDR1 SGHNT, CDR2 YYREEE (reference sequence). CDR3 region: CASSMGQGGDTQYF. In nucleotides, the CDR3 is TGTGCCAGCAGCATGGGACAGGGAGGAGATACGCAGTATTTT. Full variable domain (remainder filled in from reference TRBV5-4 and TRBJ2-3): ETGVTQSPTHLIKTRGQQVTLRCSSQSGHNTVSWYQQALGQGPQFIFQYYREEENGRGNFPPRFSGLQFPNYSSELNVNALELDDSALYLCASSMGQGGDTQYFGPGTRLTVL.

The count of this clone is one. The J gene is TRBJ2-4, the V gene TRBV4-2, with 8 bases matching TRBD2. V lost 1 base and J lost 5; bases outside the gene matches: 7. The CDR3 consists of 16 residues. CDR1 LGHNA and CDR2 YNFKEQ come from the germline V gene. CDR3 nucleotides: TGTGCCAGCAGCCAAGTGAAGACAGCGGGAGAAAACATTCAGTACTTC. It encodes CASSQVKTAGENIQYF.

The chain recombines TRBV7-2 with TRBJ2-5; 8 bases line up with TRBD2. Germline V gene lookup returns CDR1 SGHTA and CDR2 FQGNSA. Germline trimming cut 5 bases from V and 1 base from J; bases unmatched to any gene: 15. The CDR3 spans 18 residues. For the CDR3, the DNA is TGTGCCAGCAGCCCTACCGGGGGGGCGGGAGCAATCCAAGAGACCCAGTACTTC. This sequence encodes CASSPTGGAGAIQETQYF.